This entry features one T cell receptor (beta chain) sequence. Original analysis: Amplification with reference gene primers provided the estimates of nucleated cell counts. Produced via immunoSEQ multiplex PCR; TCRdb's table is partial and in-frame only. The V and J calls and clone size are taken from that table; D and trimming were inferred from the DNA. The sample contains 150,000 or so clones, roughly 82% of which appear only once. The sample originates from a study of blood T cell repertoires in COVID-19. As for the study in general: The United States, Italy and Spain provided the acute and convalescent COVID-19 samples. The analysed material was cDNA or gDNA that came from T cells, B-cell-depleted T cells, or PBMCs.

Germline V gives CDR1 SQVTM, CDR2 ANQGSEA. This CDR3 is 15 amino acids long. V shed 4 bases and J 3 bases; nucleotides not matched to a gene: 5. The rearrangement uses TRBV29-1 and TRBJ2-1; 11 bases are a match to TRBD2. Sequencing was carried out using peripheral blood. The receptor's source is a woman in her forties or fifties in a cohort sampled during active or convalescent COVID-19. This chain's CDR3 is CSVVLGLAVYNEQFF. CDR3 nucleotides: TGCAGCGTTGTGTTGGGACTAGCGGTCTACAATGAGCAGTTCTTC.